This entry lists 18 T cell receptor beta chains sequenced from one sample in a study of identical twins. TCRdb redid the calling of the 5' RACE reads with MiXCR, one entry per CDR3 protein. The repertoire holds 1.5 million to 2 million distinct CDR3 sequences, with less than 40% as singletons. The sequenced sample was cord blood. The receptors shown here come from a newborn girl in good health.

This clonotype has only a few counts. This chain links TRBV27 with TRBJ2-3; D perhaps matches TRBD2 (6 bases). CDR3 length equals 15 residues. Germline loops: CDR1 MNHEY, CDR2 SMNVEV (reference sequence). V was shortened by 4 bases and J by 3 bases, with 14 bases between the two germline ends. The DNA of the CDR3 is TGTGCCAGCAGTTCGCCCCTTAGCGGTACAGATACGCAGTATTTT. This codes for CASSSPLSGTDTQYF.

This clonotype was counted at least ten times. V is TRBV10-3 and J is TRBJ2-1, with D possibly TRBD2 on 5 matching bases. Germline V lookup: CDR1 ENHRY, CDR2 SYGVKD. V lost 7 bases and J lost 15, with 16 bases in between. CDR3 length equals 11 residues. The CDR3 sequence: CAIMGSGPLFF. CDR3 bases: TGTGCCATCATGGGCAGCGGCCCCCTGTTCTTC.

This clonotype has just a few counts. The V gene is TRBV21-1, the J gene TRBJ2-3; no DNA check was done on the table's D call, TRBD1. TRBV21-1 is deemed a pseudogene. CDR3 size: 15 residues. The CDR3 bases are TGTGCCAGCATTCCCGACTTGACTAGCACAGATACGCAGTATTTT. Translated: CASIPDLTSTDTQYF.

The chain is built from TRBV12-3 or TRBV12-4 and TRBJ1-2; the match to TRBD1 covers 8 bases. The length of the CDR3 is 14 residues. The V gene end was trimmed by 2 bases and the J gene end by 7 bases; junction bases not matched to a gene: 6. The chain's CDR3 is CASSLTGTGFGYTF. CDR3 nucleotide sequence: TGTGCCAGCAGTTTAACAGGGACAGGTTTTGGCTACACCTTC.

This chain links TRBV2 with TRBJ2-1, with 11 bases matching TRBD2. Germline V gene sequence: CDR1 SNHLY, CDR2 FYNNEI. The CDR3 length is 14 residues. V shed 9 bases, J shed 2 bases, and the junction held 3 bases outside the gene matches. The CDR3 nucleotides read TGTGCCAGGATACTAGCGGGAGCCTACAATGAGCAGTTCTTC. This sequence encodes CARILAGAYNEQFF.

The chain joins TRBV20-1 to TRBJ2-1; 9 bases line up with TRBD2. CDR1 is DFQATT, CDR2 SNEGSKA, per germline (reference sequence). V shed 1 base, J shed 5 bases, and the junction held 9 bases outside the gene matches. The length of the CDR3 is 16 residues. The chain's CDR3 is CSARAWAGGNDNEQFF. The CDR3 DNA reads TGCAGTGCTAGAGCGTGGGCGGGGGGGAATGACAATGAGCAGTTCTTC.

This clonotype was seen repeatedly, ten times or more. The chain combines TRBV29-1 with TRBJ2-1; D is undetermined. With 3 bases removed from V and 0 bases from J, the gap between germline ends came to 12 bases. The CDR3 is 15 residues long. The V gene's germline CDR1 is SQVTM and CDR2 ANQGSEA. CDR3 region: CSVDLRQNSYNEQFF. The CDR3 DNA is TGCAGCGTTGATTTGCGTCAGAACTCCTACAATGAGCAGTTCTTC.

J is TRBJ2-2 and V is TRBV25-1; no reliable D call. CDR1 and CDR2 (germline): MGHDK, SYGVNS. This CDR3 has 16 residues. V lost 3 bases and J lost 4, with 15 bases in between. CDR3 sequence reads: CASSDYGVGPTGELFF. DNA for the CDR3: TGTGCCAGCAGTGATTATGGTGTTGGCCCCACCGGGGAGCTGTTTTTT.

Note on this clonotype: A much larger clone sits a single nucleotide away, making a read error possible. The chain is built from TRBV28 and TRBJ2-1; TRBD2 agrees at 11 bases. The J call could be wrong; TRBJ2-7 is a better fit for the DNA end. This CDR3 is 17 amino acids long. Looked up from germline, CDR1 is MDHEN and CDR2 is SYDVKM. CDR3 in DNA: TGTGCCAGCAGTTTTGGGCTAGCGGGAGGATTTGGCAATGAGCAGTACTTC. Its translation is CASSFGLAGGFGNEQYF.

The genes are TRBV6-1 and TRBJ2-3; 7 nucleotides align to TRBD2. Trimming at V came to 2 bases and at J to 3 bases, leaving 14 bases not matched to a gene. CDR3 length: 18 amino acids. In germline, CDR1 is MNHNS, CDR2 SASEGT. As DNA, the CDR3 is TGTGCCAGCAGTGAACGGACGAACCGGGACTACAATACAGATACGCAGTATTTT. It specifies CASSERTNRDYNTDTQYF.

The chain uses TRBV7-9 and TRBJ2-3; D assignment may be TRBD1 or TRBD2 (5 bases each). This CDR3 comprises 15 residues. Trimming pared 5 bases from V and 5 bases from J, leaving 17 bases between. The V gene's germline CDR1 is SEHNR and CDR2 FQNEAQ (reference sequence). The CDR3 spells CASSPGTLIQDTQYF. In nucleotides, the CDR3 is TGTGCCAGCAGCCCGGGGACCTTAATACAAGATACGCAGTATTTT.

The chain employs TRBV3-1 and TRBJ2-7, with 7 nucleotides matching TRBD2. This CDR3 contains 15 residues. Unmatched junction bases numbered 8, after V lost 4 bases and J lost 2 bases. The V gene's germline CDR1 is LGHDT and CDR2 YNNKEL (reference sequence). Here the CDR3 reads CASSRAGKGPYEQYF. As DNA, the CDR3 is TGTGCCAGCAGCCGAGCGGGAAAAGGGCCCTACGAGCAGTACTTC.

This clonotype occurred a few times. The chain combines TRBV20-1 with TRBJ2-3, with 10 bases fitting TRBD2. The CDR3 runs 15 residues. V lost 1 base and J lost 4; bases outside the gene matches: 5. CDR1 and CDR2 (germline): DFQATT, SNEGSKA (reference sequence). The CDR3 nucleotides are TGCAGTGCTAGAGTTCTAGCGGGAGCCTCAGATACGCAGTATTTT. As protein: CSARVLAGASDTQYF.

This chain joins TRBV20-1 and TRBJ2-3; 8 bases fit TRBD1. In germline, CDR1 is DFQATT, CDR2 SNEGSKA (reference sequence). V lost 6 bases, J lost 2 bases, and 10 bases stayed unmatched. The CDR3 has 15 residues. The DNA for the CDR3 is TGCAGTGCGCGGACAGGGAGCCCCTCCACAGATACGCAGTATTTT. Amino acids: CSARTGSPSTDTQYF.

Notes on this clonotype: At one end the junction does not follow the germline gene, possibly because of a read error. The genes are TRBV27 and TRBJ2-3, with TRBD2 matching 10 bases. The CDR3 extends over 16 amino acids. The V gene's germline CDR1 is MNHEY and CDR2 SMNVEV (reference sequence). Here the CDR3 reads CASSQRRLAGEDTRYF. As DNA, the CDR3 is TGTGCCAGCAGTCAAAGAAGGCTAGCGGGAGAGGATACGCGGTATTTT.

The sample holds many counts of this clonotype. The chain uses TRBV6-1 and TRBJ2-7; TRBD1 is a possible D gene (5 bases). V shed 0 bases and J shed 2 bases, with 5 bases lying between them. The germline CDR1 and CDR2 sequences are MNHNS and SASEGT. The length of the CDR3 is 13 residues. The DNA of the CDR3 is TGTGCCAGCAGTGAAGCGGGGCCCTACGAGCAGTACTTC. Translation: CASSEAGPYEQYF.

V and J are TRBV20-1 and TRBJ2-5; 9 nucleotides align to TRBD2. Germline CDR1 DFQATT, CDR2 SNEGSKA (reference sequence). This CDR3 comprises 14 residues. The V gene end was trimmed by 0 bases and the J gene end by 5 bases; junction bases not matched to a gene: 4. CDR3 protein: CSAREASGTETQYF. The DNA for the CDR3 is TGCAGTGCTAGAGAGGCTAGCGGGACCGAGACCCAGTACTTC.

The chain links TRBV16 to TRBJ2-1; D is undetermined. The germline V gene has CDR1 KGHSY and CDR2 FQNENV. Trimming took 1 base from V and 15 from J, leaving 7 bases between them. The CDR3 is 10 amino acids. Here the CDR3 DNA reads TGTGCCAGCAGCCAATTCAGTCGGTTCTTC. Amino acids: CASSQFSRFF.